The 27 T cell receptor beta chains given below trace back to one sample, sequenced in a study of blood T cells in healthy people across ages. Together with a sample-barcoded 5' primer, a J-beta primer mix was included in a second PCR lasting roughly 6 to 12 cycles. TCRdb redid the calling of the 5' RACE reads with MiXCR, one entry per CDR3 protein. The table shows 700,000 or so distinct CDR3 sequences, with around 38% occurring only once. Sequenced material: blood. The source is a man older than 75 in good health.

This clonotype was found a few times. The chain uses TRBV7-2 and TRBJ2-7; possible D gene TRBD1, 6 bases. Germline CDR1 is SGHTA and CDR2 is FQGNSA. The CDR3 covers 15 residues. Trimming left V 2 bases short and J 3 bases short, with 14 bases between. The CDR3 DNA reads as TGTGCCAGCAGCTTAAGGACAGATGACGACTACGAGCAGTACTTC. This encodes CASSLRTDDDYEQYF.

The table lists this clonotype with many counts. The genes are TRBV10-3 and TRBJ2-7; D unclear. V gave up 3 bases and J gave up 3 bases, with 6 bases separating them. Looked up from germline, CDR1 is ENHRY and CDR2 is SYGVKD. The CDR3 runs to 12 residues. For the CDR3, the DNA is TGTGCCATCAGTGACGGCGGCTACGAGCAGTACTTC. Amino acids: CAISDGGYEQYF.

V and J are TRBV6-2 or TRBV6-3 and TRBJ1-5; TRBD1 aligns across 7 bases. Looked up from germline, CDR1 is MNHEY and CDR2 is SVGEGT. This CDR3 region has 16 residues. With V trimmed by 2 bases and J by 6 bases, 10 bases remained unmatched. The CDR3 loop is CASSYGLRQGGQPQHF. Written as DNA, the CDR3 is TGTGCCAGCAGTTACGGGCTCCGACAGGGAGGTCAGCCCCAGCATTTT.

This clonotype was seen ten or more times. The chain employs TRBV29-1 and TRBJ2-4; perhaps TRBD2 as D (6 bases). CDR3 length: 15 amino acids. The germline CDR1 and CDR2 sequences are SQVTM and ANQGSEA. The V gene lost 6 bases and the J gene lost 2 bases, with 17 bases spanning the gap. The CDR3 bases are TGCAGCGTGAGGGCGGGGATTGGGTCCAAAAACATTCAGTACTTC. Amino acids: CSVRAGIGSKNIQYF.

This CDR3 is CASSVAQGHETQYF. As DNA, the CDR3 is TGTGCCAGCAGCGTAGCCCAGGGTCACGAGACCCAGTACTTC. This chain uses TRBV9 with TRBJ2-7; TRBD1 is a possible D gene (5 bases). TRBJ2-5 matches the DNA end more closely, so the J call is doubtful. Germline values: CDR1 SGDLS, CDR2 YYNGEE. The length of the CDR3 is 14 residues.

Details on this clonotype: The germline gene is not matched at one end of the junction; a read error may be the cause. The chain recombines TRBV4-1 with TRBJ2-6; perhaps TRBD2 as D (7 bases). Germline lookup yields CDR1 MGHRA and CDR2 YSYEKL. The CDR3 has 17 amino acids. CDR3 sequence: CASSQDGGGAGADVLTF. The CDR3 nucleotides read TGCGCCAGCAGCCAAGATGGGGGGGGAGCAGGGGCCGACGTCCTGACTTTC.

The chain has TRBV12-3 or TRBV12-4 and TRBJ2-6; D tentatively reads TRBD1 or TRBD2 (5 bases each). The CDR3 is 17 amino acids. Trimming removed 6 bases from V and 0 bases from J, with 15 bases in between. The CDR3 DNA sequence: TGTGCCAGCAGACCCTCCGGGGCCGTCTCTGGGGCCAACGTCCTGACTTTC. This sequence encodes CASRPSGAVSGANVLTF.

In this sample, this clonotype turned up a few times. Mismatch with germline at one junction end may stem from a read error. For the CDR3, the DNA is TGCGCCGGCAGCCAAGAGGTATCTCAGCCCCAGCATTTT. Amino acid sequence: CAGSQEVSQPQHF. V usage is TRBV4-3 and J usage is TRBJ1-5; D remains ambiguous. CDR1 is LGHNA and CDR2 is YSLEER in the germline V gene. The CDR3 totals 13 residues.

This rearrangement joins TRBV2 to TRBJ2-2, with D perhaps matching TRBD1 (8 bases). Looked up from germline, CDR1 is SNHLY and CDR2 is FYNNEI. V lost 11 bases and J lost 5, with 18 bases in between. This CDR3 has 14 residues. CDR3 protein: CASTGGAATGELFF. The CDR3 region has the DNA TGTGCCTCAACAGGGGGGGCGGCGACCGGGGAGCTGTTTTTT.

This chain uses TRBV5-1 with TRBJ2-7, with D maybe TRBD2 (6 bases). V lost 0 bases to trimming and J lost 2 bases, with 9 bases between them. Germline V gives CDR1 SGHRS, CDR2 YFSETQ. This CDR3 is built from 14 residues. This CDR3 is CASSLGTTTYEQYF. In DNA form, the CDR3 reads TGCGCCAGCAGCTTGGGGACTACAACCTACGAGCAGTACTTC.

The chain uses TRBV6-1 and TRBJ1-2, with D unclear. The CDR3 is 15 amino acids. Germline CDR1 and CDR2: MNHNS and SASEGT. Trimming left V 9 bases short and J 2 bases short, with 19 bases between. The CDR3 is CASQKGTAPNYGYTF. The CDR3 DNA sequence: TGTGCCAGTCAGAAGGGAACAGCCCCAAACTATGGCTACACCTTC.

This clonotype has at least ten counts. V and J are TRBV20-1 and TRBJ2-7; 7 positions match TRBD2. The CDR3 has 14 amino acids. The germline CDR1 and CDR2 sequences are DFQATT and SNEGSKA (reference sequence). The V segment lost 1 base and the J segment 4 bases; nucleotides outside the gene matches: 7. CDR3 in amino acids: CSARAPAGTYEQYF. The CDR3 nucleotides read TGCAGTGCTAGAGCTCCAGCGGGAACATACGAGCAGTACTTC.

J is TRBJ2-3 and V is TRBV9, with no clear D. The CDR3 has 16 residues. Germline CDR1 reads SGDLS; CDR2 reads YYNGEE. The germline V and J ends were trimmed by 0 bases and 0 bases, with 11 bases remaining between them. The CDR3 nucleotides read TGTGCCAGCAGCGTAGAAGGAGCAGCTAGCACAGATACGCAGTATTTT. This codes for CASSVEGAASTDTQYF.

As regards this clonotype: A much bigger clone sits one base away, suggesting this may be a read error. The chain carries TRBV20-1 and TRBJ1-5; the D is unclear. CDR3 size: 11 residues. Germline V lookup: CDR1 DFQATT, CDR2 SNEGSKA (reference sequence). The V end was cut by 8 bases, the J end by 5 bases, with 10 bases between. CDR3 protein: CSTSQDQPQHF. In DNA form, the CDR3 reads TGCAGTACTTCTCAGGATCAGCCCCAGCATTTT.

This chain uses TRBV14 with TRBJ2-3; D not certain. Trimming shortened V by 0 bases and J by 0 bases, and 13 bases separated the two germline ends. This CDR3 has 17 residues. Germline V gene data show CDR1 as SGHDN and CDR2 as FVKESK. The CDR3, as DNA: TGTGCCAGCAGCCAAGATCTCGCTGGTGTTAGCACAGATACGCAGTATTTT. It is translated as CASSQDLAGVSTDTQYF.

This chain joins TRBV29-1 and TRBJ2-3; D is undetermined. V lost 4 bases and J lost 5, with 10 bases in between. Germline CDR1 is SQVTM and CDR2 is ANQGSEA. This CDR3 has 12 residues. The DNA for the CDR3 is TGCAGCGTTGTTCTGAAGGGAGATACGCAGTATTTT. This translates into CSVVLKGDTQYF.

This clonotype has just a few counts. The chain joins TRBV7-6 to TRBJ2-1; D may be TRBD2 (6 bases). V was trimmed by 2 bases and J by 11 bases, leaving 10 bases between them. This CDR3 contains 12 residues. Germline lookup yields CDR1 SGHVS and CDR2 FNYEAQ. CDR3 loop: CASSLPGVQQFF. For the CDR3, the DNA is TGTGCCAGCAGCTTACCGGGGGTTCAGCAGTTCTTC. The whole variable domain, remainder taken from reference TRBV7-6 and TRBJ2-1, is GAGVSQSPRYKVTKRGQDVALRCDPISGHVSLYWYRQALGQGPEFLTYFNYEAQQDKSGLPNDRFSAERPEGSISTLTIQRTEQRDSAMYRCASSLPGVQQFFGPGTRLTVL.

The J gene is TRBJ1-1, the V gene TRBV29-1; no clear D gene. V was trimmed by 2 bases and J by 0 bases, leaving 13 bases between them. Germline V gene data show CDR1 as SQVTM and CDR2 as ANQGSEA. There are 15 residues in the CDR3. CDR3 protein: CSVEQSARVNTEAFF. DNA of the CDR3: TGCAGCGTTGAACAATCTGCGAGGGTGAACACTGAAGCTTTCTTT.

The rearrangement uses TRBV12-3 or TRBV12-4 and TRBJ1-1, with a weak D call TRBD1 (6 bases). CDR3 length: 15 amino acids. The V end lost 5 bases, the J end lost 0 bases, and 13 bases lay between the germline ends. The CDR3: CASSTTGTLNTEAFF. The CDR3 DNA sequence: TGTGCCAGCAGTACAACCGGGACACTGAACACTGAAGCTTTCTTT.

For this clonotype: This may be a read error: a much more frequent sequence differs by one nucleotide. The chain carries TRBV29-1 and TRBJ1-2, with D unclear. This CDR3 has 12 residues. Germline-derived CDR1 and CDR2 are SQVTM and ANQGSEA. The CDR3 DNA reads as TGCAGCGTTGAATTCCGATCGGGTGGCTGCACCTTC. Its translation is CSVEFRSGGCTF.

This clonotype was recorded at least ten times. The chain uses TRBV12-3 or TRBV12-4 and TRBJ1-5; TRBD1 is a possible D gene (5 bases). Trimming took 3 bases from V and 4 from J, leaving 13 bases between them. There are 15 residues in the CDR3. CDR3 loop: CASSLLAGSNQPQHF. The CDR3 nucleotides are TGTGCCAGCAGTTTGCTCGCAGGGAGTAATCAGCCCCAGCATTTT.

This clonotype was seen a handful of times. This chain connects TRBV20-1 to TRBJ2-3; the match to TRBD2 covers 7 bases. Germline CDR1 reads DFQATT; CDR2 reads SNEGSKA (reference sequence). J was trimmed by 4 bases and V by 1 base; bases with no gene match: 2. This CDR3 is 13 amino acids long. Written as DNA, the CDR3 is TGCAGTGCTAGAGGTCTAGCGGCAGATACGCAGTATTTT. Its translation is CSARGLAADTQYF.

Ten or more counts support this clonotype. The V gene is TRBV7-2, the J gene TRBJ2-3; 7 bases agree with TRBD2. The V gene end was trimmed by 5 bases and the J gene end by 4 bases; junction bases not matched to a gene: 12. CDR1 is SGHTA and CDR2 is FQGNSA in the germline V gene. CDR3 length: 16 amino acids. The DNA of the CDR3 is TGTGCCAGCAGCCCGCGTCCGGCGGGGGTCCCAGATACGCAGTATTTT. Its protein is CASSPRPAGVPDTQYF.

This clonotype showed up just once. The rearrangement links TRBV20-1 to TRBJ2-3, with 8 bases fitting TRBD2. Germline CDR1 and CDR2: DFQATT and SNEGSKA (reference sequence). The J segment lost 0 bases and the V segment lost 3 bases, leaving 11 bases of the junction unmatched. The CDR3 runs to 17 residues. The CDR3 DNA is TGCAGTGCTAGCTGCCTGGCGGGGGGTCTTAGCACAGATACGCAGTATTTT. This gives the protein CSASCLAGGLSTDTQYF.

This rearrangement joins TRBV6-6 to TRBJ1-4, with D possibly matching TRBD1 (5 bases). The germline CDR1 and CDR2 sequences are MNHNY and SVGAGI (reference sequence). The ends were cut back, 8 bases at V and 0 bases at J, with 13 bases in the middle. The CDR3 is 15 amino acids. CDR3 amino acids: CASGRRGATNEKLFF. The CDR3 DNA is TGTGCCAGCGGGCGAAGGGGCGCAACTAATGAAAAACTGTTTTTT.

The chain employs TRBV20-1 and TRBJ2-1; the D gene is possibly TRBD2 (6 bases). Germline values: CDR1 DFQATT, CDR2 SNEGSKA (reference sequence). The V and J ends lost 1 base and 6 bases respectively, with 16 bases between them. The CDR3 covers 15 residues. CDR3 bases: TGCAGTGCTAGAGGGAATTCGGGGACTGCCAATGAGCAGTTCTTC. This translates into CSARGNSGTANEQFF.

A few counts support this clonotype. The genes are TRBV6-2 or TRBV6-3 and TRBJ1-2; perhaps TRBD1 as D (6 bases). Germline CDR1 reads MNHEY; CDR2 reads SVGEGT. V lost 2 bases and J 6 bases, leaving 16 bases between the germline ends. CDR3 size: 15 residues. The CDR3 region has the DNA TGTGCCAGCAGTTACCGACTGGACAGTCTTAATGGCTACACCTTC. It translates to CASSYRLDSLNGYTF.